Many counts were recorded for the clone carrying this T cell receptor beta chain. The antigen is undetermined. Time point noted: persistent/refractory GD, antithyroid drugs over 5 years with positive TRAb. The TCR library was made from RNA extracted from PBMCs. The record originates from a study of regulatory T cells in long-lasting Graves disease. Study-wide points: A limited number of samples was an acknowledged limitation. Persistent cases of Graves' showed reduced TCR diversity relative to newly diagnosed patients. Favored usage of TRBV28, TRBJ1-2 and TRBJ2-5 was recorded in persistent disease.

Relying on iRepertoire HTBI primers and Arm-PCR of CDR3 regions, the team built TCR beta libraries. TCRdb reprocessed the multiplex PCR reads via MiXCR and lists one record per CDR3 protein. This sample has 400,000 or so distinct CDR3 sequences, with about 20% found just once. The V and J ends lost 8 bases and 3 bases respectively, with 13 bases between them. The CDR3 extends over 12 amino acids. In germline, CDR1 is SQVTM, CDR2 ANQGSEA. The starting material was peripheral blood mononuclear cells (PBMCs), obtained when the disease was refractory, from a patient treated with antithyroid drugs. This TCR was sampled from a female donor with Graves disease. The rearrangement uses TRBV29-1 and TRBJ2-5, with D perhaps matching TRBD2 (6 bases). The CDR3 reads CSLWDFEETQYF. As DNA, the CDR3 is TGCAGCCTTTGGGACTTTGAAGAGACCCAGTACTTC. Looking up the rest from reference TRBV29-1 and TRBJ2-5 gives the full variable domain: SAVISQKPSRDICQRGTSLTIQCQVDSQVTMMFWYRQQPGQSLTLIATANQGSEATYESGFVIDKFPISRPNLTFSTLTVSNMSPEDSSIYLCSLWDFEETQYFGPGTRLLVL.